This entry describes one T cell receptor beta chain. The data were obtained in a study of blood T cell repertoires in COVID-19. Looking at the study overall: Nucleic acid was either cDNA or gDNA, and it came from T cells, B-cell-depleted T cells, or PBMCs.

Original handling: Scientists estimated how many nucleated cells there were by amplifying reference gene primers. TCRdb keeps only in-frame clones here, not all; method: immunoSEQ multiplex PCR. V, J and clone size reflect that table, while D and trimming were determined from the DNA. The table has 120,000 or so clones, around 80% seen once. V lost 1 base and J 8 bases, leaving 17 bases between the germline ends. The CDR3 runs to 15 residues. CDR1 SEHNR and CDR2 FQNEAQ come from the germline V gene (reference sequence). The TCR sequence derives from a man of 80 years or more with active or convalescent COVID-19. Sequencing was performed on peripheral blood. The chain couples TRBV7-9 to TRBJ1-2; no clear D. CDR3 nucleotides: TGTGCCAGCAGCTTAGTGCTGGGAGGAGTCTCGGGCTACACCTTC. Translation gives CASSLVLGGVSGYTF.